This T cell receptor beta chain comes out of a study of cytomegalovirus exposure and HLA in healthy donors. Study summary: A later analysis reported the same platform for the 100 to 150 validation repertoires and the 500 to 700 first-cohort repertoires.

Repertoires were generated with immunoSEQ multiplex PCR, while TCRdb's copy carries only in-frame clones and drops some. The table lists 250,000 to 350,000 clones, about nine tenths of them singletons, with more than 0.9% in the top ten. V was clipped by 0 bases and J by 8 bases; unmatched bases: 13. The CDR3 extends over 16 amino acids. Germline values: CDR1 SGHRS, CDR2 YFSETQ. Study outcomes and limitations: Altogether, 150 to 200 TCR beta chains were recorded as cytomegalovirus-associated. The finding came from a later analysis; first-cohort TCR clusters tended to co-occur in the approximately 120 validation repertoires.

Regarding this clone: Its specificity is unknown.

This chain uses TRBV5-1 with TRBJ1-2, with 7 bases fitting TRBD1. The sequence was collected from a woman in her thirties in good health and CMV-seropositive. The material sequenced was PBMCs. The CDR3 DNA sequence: TGCGCCAGCAGCTTGGACATTGGGAACAGGGGCGCGGGCTACACCTTC. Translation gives CASSLDIGNRGAGYTF.